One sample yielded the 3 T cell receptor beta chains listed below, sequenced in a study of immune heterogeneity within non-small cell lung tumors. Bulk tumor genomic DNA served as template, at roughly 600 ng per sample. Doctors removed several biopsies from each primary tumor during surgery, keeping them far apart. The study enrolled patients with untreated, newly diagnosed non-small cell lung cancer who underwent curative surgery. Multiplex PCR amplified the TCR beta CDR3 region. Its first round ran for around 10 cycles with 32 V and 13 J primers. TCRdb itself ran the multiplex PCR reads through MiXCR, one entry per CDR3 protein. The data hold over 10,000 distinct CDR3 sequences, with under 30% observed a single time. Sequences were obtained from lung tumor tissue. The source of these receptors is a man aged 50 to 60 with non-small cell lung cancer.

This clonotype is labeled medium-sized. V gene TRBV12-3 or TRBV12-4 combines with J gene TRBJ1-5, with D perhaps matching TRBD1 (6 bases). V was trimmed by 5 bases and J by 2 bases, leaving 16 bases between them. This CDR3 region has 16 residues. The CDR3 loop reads CASSKHRAQGNQPQHF. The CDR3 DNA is TGTGCCAGCAGTAAACACAGGGCGCAGGGCAATCAGCCCCAGCATTTT.

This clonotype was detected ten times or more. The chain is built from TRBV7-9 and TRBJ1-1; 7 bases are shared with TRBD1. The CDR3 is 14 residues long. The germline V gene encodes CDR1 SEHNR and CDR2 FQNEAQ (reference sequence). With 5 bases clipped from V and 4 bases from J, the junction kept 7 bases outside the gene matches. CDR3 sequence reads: CASSKDRVATEAFF. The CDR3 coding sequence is TGTGCCAGCAGCAAAGACAGGGTCGCCACTGAAGCTTTCTTT.

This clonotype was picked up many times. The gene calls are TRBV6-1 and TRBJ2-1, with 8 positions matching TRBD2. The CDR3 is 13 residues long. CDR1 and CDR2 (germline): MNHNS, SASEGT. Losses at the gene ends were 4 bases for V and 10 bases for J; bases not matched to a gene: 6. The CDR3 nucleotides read TGTGCCAGCAGTGTCGGGGGGGCACGGGAGCAGTTCTTC. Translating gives CASSVGGAREQFF.